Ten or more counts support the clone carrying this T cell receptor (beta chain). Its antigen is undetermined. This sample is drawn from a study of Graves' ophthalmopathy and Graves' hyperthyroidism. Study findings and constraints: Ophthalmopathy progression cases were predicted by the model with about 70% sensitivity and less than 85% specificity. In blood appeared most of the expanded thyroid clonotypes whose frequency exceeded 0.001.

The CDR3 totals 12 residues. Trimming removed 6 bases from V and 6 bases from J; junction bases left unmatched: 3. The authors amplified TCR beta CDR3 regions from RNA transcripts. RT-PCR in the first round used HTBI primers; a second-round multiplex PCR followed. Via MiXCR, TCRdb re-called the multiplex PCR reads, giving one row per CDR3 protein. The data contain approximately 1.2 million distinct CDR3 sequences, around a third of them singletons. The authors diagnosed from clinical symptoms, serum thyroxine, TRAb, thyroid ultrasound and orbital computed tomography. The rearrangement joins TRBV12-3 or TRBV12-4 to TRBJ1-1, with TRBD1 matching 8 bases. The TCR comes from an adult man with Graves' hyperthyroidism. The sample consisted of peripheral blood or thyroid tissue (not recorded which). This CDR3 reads CASSPDRAEAFF. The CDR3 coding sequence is TGTGCCAGCAGCCCGGACAGGGCTGAAGCTTTCTTT.